These 30 T cell receptor beta chains share one sample of origin, sequenced in a study of T cells after posttransplantation cyclophosphamide. Clones were sequenced by immunoSEQ multiplex PCR, and TCRdb holds only the in-frame ones, with some missing. Singletons are absent from the sample, which has more than 25,000 clones. The specimen sequenced was PBMCs. These receptors all come from a man aged 45-65 years in good health, CMV-negative, and a related stem cell transplant donor.

The sample holds many counts of this clone. V is TRBV5-8 and J is TRBJ2-1, with D perhaps matching TRBD1 (7 bases). This CDR3 contains 15 residues. Germline assignment: CDR1 SGHTS and CDR2 YDEGEE. V was pared by 4 bases and J by 0 bases, with 11 bases between. CDR3 loop: CASSAGQSSYNEQFF. DNA for the CDR3: TGTGCCAGCAGCGCGGGACAGAGCTCCTACAATGAGCAGTTCTTC.

The sample holds many counts of this clone. The chain uses TRBV28 and TRBJ2-2, with 8 bases that match TRBD2. Germline assignment: CDR1 MDHEN and CDR2 SYDVKM. The CDR3 is 16 residues long. Trimming took 5 bases from V and 2 from J; bases not matched to a gene: 7. This chain's CDR3 is CASSALSGSNTGELFF. The CDR3 bases are TGTGCCAGCAGTGCCCTGAGCGGGAGTAACACCGGGGAGCTGTTTTTT.

This clone has ten or more counts. V and J are TRBV5-1 and TRBJ1-1; 8 bases align to TRBD1. The CDR3 runs to 17 residues. With 4 bases clipped from V and 0 bases from J, the junction kept 11 bases outside the gene matches. Germline V gene data show CDR1 as SGHRS and CDR2 as YFSETQ. CDR3 DNA sequence: TGCGCCAGCAGCCTCGGACAGGGACGTCTCATGAACACTGAAGCTTTCTTT. Translation: CASSLGQGRLMNTEAFF.

This clone was seen repeatedly, ten times or more. V usage is TRBV5-1 and J usage is TRBJ2-7; 12 nucleotides agree with TRBD2. With 2 bases clipped from V and 4 bases from J, the junction kept 1 base outside the gene matches. Germline V gene lookup returns CDR1 SGHRS and CDR2 YFSETQ. The CDR3 extends over 14 amino acids. CDR3 sequence (DNA): TGCGCCAGCAGCTTCGGACTAGCGGGGTACGAGCAGTACTTC. This gives the protein CASSFGLAGYEQYF.

The chain employs TRBV7-9 and TRBJ2-3; TRBD2 matches at 9 bases. The trim removed 3 bases at V and 5 bases at J, leaving 9 bases unmatched. Germline assignment: CDR1 SEHNR and CDR2 FQNEAQ (reference sequence). The CDR3 covers 16 residues. The CDR3 reads CASSFRRREGGDTQYF. Here the CDR3 DNA reads TGTGCCAGCAGCTTCCGTCGGCGGGAGGGCGGAGATACGCAGTATTTT.

This clone was observed at least ten times. CDR3 protein: CASSGLGEAGANVLTF. DNA for the CDR3: TGTGCCAGCAGTGGTCTGGGGGAGGCTGGGGCCAACGTCCTGACTTTC. The chain combines TRBV5-6 with TRBJ2-6; D may be TRBD2 (6 bases). CDR1 and CDR2 (germline): SGHDT, YYEEEE. The length of the CDR3 is 16 residues. Trimming stripped 5 bases from V and 2 bases from J, with 14 bases between.

Ten or more counts support this clone. The V and J genes are TRBV9 and TRBJ2-1; TRBD1 aligns across 9 bases. The CDR3 length is 16 residues. CDR1 SGDLS and CDR2 YYNGEE come from the germline V gene. J lost 7 bases, V lost 2 bases, and 10 bases had no gene match. The CDR3 DNA follows: TGTGCCAGCAGCGTGGGGGGGACAGGGTGGGGTAATGAGCAGTTCTTC. This codes for CASSVGGTGWGNEQFF.

At least ten counts were recorded for this clone. V gene TRBV19 combines with J gene TRBJ1-1; weak D call: TRBD1 (5 bases). The CDR3 is 15 residues long. Trimming stripped 1 base from V and 1 base from J, with 10 bases between. Germline-derived CDR1 and CDR2 are LNHDA and SQIVND (reference sequence). The DNA for the CDR3 is TGTGCCAGTAGTATAGCTGGGCAGGGGAACACTGAAGCTTTCTTT. It codes for CASSIAGQGNTEAFF.

This clone showed up many times. The chain carries TRBV25-1 and TRBJ2-7; TRBD1 aligns across 11 bases. Looked up from germline, CDR1 is MGHDK and CDR2 is SYGVNS. This CDR3 spans 15 amino acids. With 6 bases clipped from V and 3 bases from J, the junction kept 7 bases outside the gene matches. As DNA, the CDR3 is TGTGCCAGCAGCCGTTCCGGGACAGGGGGCTACGAGCAGTACTTC. Translated: CASSRSGTGGYEQYF.

This clone was recorded many times. As DNA, the CDR3 is TGCAGCGTTGAATCATGGGGGACATCTAGCACAGATACGCAGTATTTT. Protein product: CSVESWGTSSTDTQYF. The rearrangement uses TRBV29-1 and TRBJ2-3; D might be TRBD1 (6 bases). CDR1 SQVTM and CDR2 ANQGSEA come from the germline V gene. The CDR3 is made up of 16 amino acids. V was shortened by 2 bases and J by 0 bases, with 15 bases between the two germline ends.

This clone was picked up many times. The chain joins TRBV6-5 to TRBJ1-2; D possibly corresponds to TRBD1 (5 bases). The V end was cut by 2 bases, the J end by 1 base, with 8 bases between. From germline, CDR1 is MNHEY and CDR2 SVGAGI. The CDR3 has 14 residues. The chain's CDR3 is CASSYRQGNYGYTF. CDR3 DNA: TGTGCCAGCAGTTACCGGCAGGGTAACTATGGCTACACCTTC.

There are many counts of this clone. This chain connects TRBV27 to TRBJ2-1, with 8 nucleotides matching TRBD1. The CDR3 spans 15 residues. Germline assignment: CDR1 MNHEY and CDR2 SMNVEV (reference sequence). J was trimmed by 6 bases and V by 3 bases; bases with no gene match: 7. The CDR3 spells CASSFDRGSRNEQFF. CDR3 in DNA: TGTGCCAGCAGTTTTGACAGGGGAAGTCGCAATGAGCAGTTCTTC.

This clone was observed at least ten times. The gene calls are TRBV5-1 and TRBJ2-1; the match to TRBD2 covers 14 bases. Germline V gives CDR1 SGHRS, CDR2 YFSETQ. Germline trimming cut 5 bases from V and 2 bases from J; bases unmatched to any gene: 9. The CDR3 contains 18 residues. This chain's CDR3 is CASRGKGTSGGPYNEQFF. CDR3 sequence (DNA): TGCGCCAGCAGGGGGAAAGGGACTAGCGGGGGCCCCTACAATGAGCAGTTCTTC.

This clone has a count of ten or more. The chain carries TRBV14 and TRBJ2-7, with no clear D. Germline assignment: CDR1 SGHDN and CDR2 FVKESK. V was pared by 2 bases and J by 3 bases, with 5 bases between. This CDR3 region has 12 residues. The CDR3 DNA sequence: TGTGCCAGCAGCCAATCCTACTACGAGCAGTACTTC. It encodes CASSQSYYEQYF.

Ten or more counts support this clone. The genes are TRBV19 and TRBJ1-1; 8 positions agree with TRBD1. Germline V CDR1 and CDR2: LNHDA, SQIVND (reference sequence). The junction had 11 bases not matched to a gene; V was cut back by 3 bases and J by 11 bases. The CDR3 runs 14 residues. CDR3 amino acids: CASSMDRVSERAFF. CDR3 DNA: TGTGCCAGTAGTATGGACAGGGTGAGTGAGCGGGCTTTCTTT.

The table lists this clone with many counts. The chain couples TRBV28 to TRBJ1-4; a weak D match, TRBD1 (5 bases). Germline lookup yields CDR1 MDHEN and CDR2 SYDVKM. This CDR3 is built from 16 residues. Between the trimmed V and J ends, which lost 3 bases and 7 bases, there was a span of 18 bases. CDR3 in amino acids: CASSFPQGGLIEKLFF. Here the CDR3 DNA reads TGTGCCAGCAGTTTCCCCCAGGGAGGTCTTATTGAAAAACTGTTTTTT. The whole variable domain, filled in from reference TRBV28 and TRBJ1-4, reads DVKVTQSSRYLVKRTGEKVFLECVQDMDHENMFWYRQDPGLGLRLIYFSYDVKMKEKGDIPEGYSVSREKKERFSLILESASTNQTSMYLCASSFPQGGLIEKLFFGSGTQLSVL.

In this sample, this clone turned up many times. The chain joins TRBV5-1 to TRBJ2-7; D is perhaps TRBD2 (5 bases). With 0 bases removed from V and 2 bases from J, the gap between germline ends came to 12 bases. Germline V gives CDR1 SGHRS, CDR2 YFSETQ. The CDR3 has 15 residues. The DNA for the CDR3 is TGCGCCAGCAGCTTGGACGTGGGAGTTGCCTACGAGCAGTACTTC. Protein sequence: CASSLDVGVAYEQYF. Drawing the rest from reference TRBV5-1 and TRBJ2-7, the complete variable domain is KAGVTQTPRYLIKTRGQQVTLSCSPISGHRSVSWYQQTPGQGLQFLFEYFSETQRNKGNFPGRFSGRQFSNSRSEMNVSTLELGDSALYLCASSLDVGVAYEQYFGPGTRLTVT.

This clone was found many times. This chain uses TRBV5-8 with TRBJ1-2; 8 nucleotides agree with TRBD1. Germline lookup yields CDR1 SGHTS and CDR2 YDEGEE. With 6 bases clipped from V and 8 bases from J, the junction kept 15 bases outside the gene matches. The CDR3 length is 15 residues. CDR3 loop: CASTPRTGRSTGYTF. The CDR3 region has the DNA TGTGCCAGCACCCCACGGACAGGGCGGTCGACGGGCTACACCTTC.

This clone was observed many times. The V gene is TRBV5-1, the J gene TRBJ2-5, with a weak D call TRBD1 (6 bases). This CDR3 is built from 15 residues. V was clipped by 4 bases and J by 3 bases, with 16 bases between them. In germline, CDR1 is SGHRS, CDR2 YFSETQ. The CDR3 region is CASSLQGQRKETQYF. In nucleotides, the CDR3 is TGCGCCAGCAGCCTACAAGGACAGAGAAAAGAGACCCAGTACTTC.

This clone appeared many times. The chain recombines TRBV7-6 with TRBJ1-5; the D is unclear. Trimming removed 2 bases from V and 1 base from J, with 6 bases in between. This CDR3 is 14 amino acids long. The germline V gene encodes CDR1 SGHVS and CDR2 FNYEAQ. In nucleotides, the CDR3 is TGTGCCAGCAGCTTATTTGAGAGCAATCAGCCCCAGCATTTT. Its translation: CASSLFESNQPQHF.

The sample holds many counts of this clone. The chain uses TRBV11-2 and TRBJ1-4; D ambiguous. V was clipped by 1 base and J by 4 bases, with 10 bases between them. The CDR3 is 15 residues long. CDR1 and CDR2 (germline): SGHAT, FQNNGV. CDR3: CASSLGPGYNEKLFF. The CDR3 nucleotides read TGTGCCAGCAGCTTAGGGCCAGGCTATAATGAAAAACTGTTTTTT.

This clone was seen ten or more times. The rearrangement uses TRBV2 and TRBJ1-2; D might be TRBD1 (6 bases). V was trimmed by 2 bases and J by 6 bases, leaving 16 bases between them. In germline, CDR1 is SNHLY, CDR2 FYNNEI. This CDR3 spans 15 amino acids. CDR3 DNA: TGTGCCAGCAGTGAAACCCAACAGGGTCGGCATGGCTACACCTTC. Amino acid sequence: CASSETQQGRHGYTF. The full variable domain, completed using reference TRBV2 and TRBJ1-2, is EPEVTQTPSHQVTQMGQEVILRCVPISNHLYFYWYRQILGQKVEFLVSFYNNEISEKSEIFDDQFSVERPDGSNFTLKIRSTKLEDSAMYFCASSETQQGRHGYTFGSGTRLTVV.

This clone was seen at least ten times. The V call is TRBV6-6, the J call TRBJ2-7, with a weak D call TRBD1 (6 bases). CDR1 and CDR2 from the germline V gene are MNHNY and SVGAGI (reference sequence). The germline V and J ends were trimmed by 6 bases and 6 bases, with 18 bases remaining between them. This CDR3 is 14 amino acids long. CDR3 region: CASSRSRGNREQYF. CDR3 sequence (DNA): TGTGCCAGCAGCCGGAGCAGGGGCAACCGCGAGCAGTACTTC.

This clone was seen repeatedly, ten times or more. This chain links TRBV7-3 with TRBJ1-2, with 9 positions matching TRBD1. This CDR3 comprises 14 residues. V shed 5 bases and J 6 bases; nucleotides not matched to a gene: 7. Germline assignment: CDR1 SGHTA and CDR2 FQGTGA. The CDR3 is CASSPDRGFNGYTF. Here the CDR3 DNA reads TGTGCCAGCAGCCCCGACAGGGGGTTTAATGGCTACACCTTC.

This clone was observed at least ten times. V usage is TRBV9 and J usage is TRBJ1-1; 11 bases match TRBD1. The V segment lost 0 bases and the J segment 6 bases; nucleotides outside the gene matches: 7. The CDR3 is made up of 16 amino acids. The germline gives CDR1 SGDLS, CDR2 YYNGEE. The CDR3 reads CASSVVDRGPLAEAFF. DNA of the CDR3: TGTGCCAGCAGCGTAGTGGACAGGGGGCCTTTGGCTGAAGCTTTCTTT. The entire variable domain, with the rest obtained from reference TRBV9 and TRBJ1-1, is as follows: DSGVTQTPKHLITATGQRVTLRCSPRSGDLSVYWYQQSLDQGLQFLIQYYNGEERAKGNILERFSAQQFPDLHSELNLSSLELGDSALYFCASSVVDRGPLAEAFFGQGTRLTVV.

This clone was observed at least ten times. This chain connects TRBV7-8 to TRBJ2-7; possible D gene TRBD1, 6 bases. CDR3 length: 13 residues. Germline V lookup: CDR1 SGHVS, CDR2 FQNEAQ. V was clipped by 5 bases and J by 2 bases, with 10 bases between them. DNA of the CDR3: TGTGCCAGCAGCCCAGACAGGACCTACGAGCAGTACTTC. It codes for CASSPDRTYEQYF.

In its sample, this clone was seen many times. The chain is built from TRBV28 and TRBJ1-1; D is possibly TRBD1 (6 bases). V dropped 6 bases and J dropped 0 bases, with 8 bases sitting between them. In germline, CDR1 is MDHEN, CDR2 SYDVKM. This CDR3 spans 13 amino acids. The CDR3 loop reads CASSWTVNTEAFF. The DNA of the CDR3 is TGTGCCAGCAGCTGGACAGTGAACACTGAAGCTTTCTTT.

This clone was seen many times. The chain couples TRBV18 to TRBJ2-7, with D tentatively TRBD1 (6 bases). CDR1 KGHSH and CDR2 LQKENI come from the germline V gene. CDR3 length equals 16 residues. Trimming pared 3 bases from V and 5 bases from J, leaving 20 bases between. The CDR3 here is CASSPNYASGHNEQYF. The CDR3 DNA reads as TGTGCCAGCTCACCCAACTACGCCTCGGGACACAACGAGCAGTACTTC.

This clone was seen at least ten times. This chain connects TRBV28 to TRBJ1-5, with 9 nucleotides matching TRBD1. CDR1 MDHEN and CDR2 SYDVKM come from the germline V gene. The CDR3 totals 15 residues. J gave up 2 bases and V 4 bases, and 3 bases lay outside the gene matches. As DNA, the CDR3 is TGTGCCAGCAGTTCACAGGGGGCGGGCAATCAGCCCCAGCATTTT. It yields the protein CASSSQGAGNQPQHF.

This clone was recorded at least ten times. This chain links TRBV30 with TRBJ2-2; possibly TRBD1 for D (5 bases). The germline gives CDR1 GTSNPN, CDR2 SVGIG (reference sequence). This CDR3 comprises 14 residues. Deletions cut 5 bases from V and 1 base from J, with 11 bases between. CDR3 amino acids: CAWDSGWNTGELFF. The DNA for the CDR3 is TGTGCCTGGGACTCAGGGTGGAACACCGGGGAGCTGTTTTTT.